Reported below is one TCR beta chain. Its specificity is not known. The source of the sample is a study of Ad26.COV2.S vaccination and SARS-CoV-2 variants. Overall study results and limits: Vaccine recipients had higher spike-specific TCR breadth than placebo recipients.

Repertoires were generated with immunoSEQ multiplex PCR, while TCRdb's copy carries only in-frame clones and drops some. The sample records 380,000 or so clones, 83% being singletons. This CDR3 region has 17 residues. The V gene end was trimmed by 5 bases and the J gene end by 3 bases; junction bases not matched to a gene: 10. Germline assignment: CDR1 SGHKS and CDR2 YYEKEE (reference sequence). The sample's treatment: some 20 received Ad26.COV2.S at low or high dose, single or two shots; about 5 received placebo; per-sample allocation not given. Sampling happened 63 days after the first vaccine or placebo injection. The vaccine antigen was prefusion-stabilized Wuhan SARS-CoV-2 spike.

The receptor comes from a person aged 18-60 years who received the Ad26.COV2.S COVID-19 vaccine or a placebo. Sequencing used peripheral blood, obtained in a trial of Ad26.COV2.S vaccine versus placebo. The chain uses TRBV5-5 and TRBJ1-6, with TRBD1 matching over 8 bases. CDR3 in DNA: TGTGCCAGCAGGTCGGCTCTACAGGGGGGCTATAATTCACCCCTCCACTTT. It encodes CASRSALQGGYNSPLHF.